This TCR beta chain was recorded in a study of a mutant IDH1 vaccine in newly diagnosed glioma. About this clone: Antigen unknown.

Sequencing used immunoSEQ multiplex PCR; TCRdb keeps in-frame clones, though not all of them. The data hold roughly 62,000 clones, with around 80% observed a single time. Time point reported: week 5, during vaccination. With topical imiquimod, each dose of the vaccine consisted of 300 ug of mutant IDH1 20-mer peptide. The CDR3 is made up of 14 amino acids. Per the germline V gene, CDR1 is MNHEY and CDR2 is SVGAGI. V dropped 4 bases and J dropped 1 base, with 8 bases sitting between them. The input for sequencing was PBMCs, taken from a glioma patient whose treatment included an IDH1 peptide vaccine. The source of this sequence is a woman aged 45-60 years with glioma. This chain joins TRBV6-5 and TRBJ1-5; D call uncertain. In DNA form, the CDR3 reads TGTGCCAGCAGTTCGCAGAACAGCAATCAGCCCCAGCATTTT. Translating gives CASSSQNSNQPQHF.